This is a list of T cell receptor beta chains from one sample in a study of cytomegalovirus exposure and HLA in healthy donors. Only in-frame clones appear in the TCRdb table, and some are missing; sequencing was by immunoSEQ multiplex PCR. Of about 59,000 clones in the sample, roughly 80% were seen once. The sequenced sample consisted of PBMCs. These receptor sequences come from a woman aged 40 to 50 in good health and CMV-seronegative. The CDR3 runs from the conserved cysteine through the conserved F or W. The D gene is left open where the match is weak. Size is omitted from some rows. Given values are once, few, many or a class for expanded clones.

clone_size,cdr3_length,j_call,d_call,v_call,cdr3_nt,cdr3_aa
NA,14,TRBJ1-1,NA,TRBV2,TGTGCCAGCAGTGGGCAGGGTATGGGCACTGAAGCTTTCTTT,CASSGQGMGTEAFF
NA,9,TRBJ2-1,NA,TRBV20-1,TGCAGTGCTCAAAATGAGCAGTTCTTC,CSAQNEQFF
NA,14,TRBJ1-1,NA,TRBV19,TGTGCCAGTACCCCCCCCAGGGTATGGGCTGAAGCTTTCTTT,CASTPPRVWAEAFF
NA,13,TRBJ1-5,NA,TRBV25-1,TGTGCCAGCAGTGAACAGGGGAATCAGCCCCAGCATTTT,CASSEQGNQPQHF
NA,15,TRBJ1-5,NA,TRBV7-8,TGTGCCAGCAGCTTTGGTCAGTTTAGCAATCAGCCCCAGCATTTT,CASSFGQFSNQPQHF
NA,15,TRBJ1-4,NA,TRBV7-9,TGTGCCAGCAGCTTAGATCTTTCGGGGAATGAAAAACTGTTTTTT,CASSLDLSGNEKLFF
once,17,TRBJ2-7,NA,TRBV4-2,TGTGCCAGCAGCCAAGGGCCGGAGGGCGGCTACCCCGCCAAGCAGTACTTC,CASSQGPEGGYPAKQYF
NA,11,TRBJ1-1,NA,TRBV5-1,TGCGCCAGTTCTCCGAACACTGAAGCTTTCTTT,CASSPNTEAFF
NA,14,TRBJ1-2,NA,TRBV19,TGTGCCAGTAGTTCCGTACTGGGGGCGCGCGGCTACACCTTC,CASSSVLGARGYTF
NA,16,TRBJ2-1,NA,TRBV11-2,TGTGCCAGCAGCTTAGCTCCCAACCGACAGTACAATGAGCAGTTCTTC,CASSLAPNRQYNEQFF
NA,15,TRBJ2-7,TRBD2,TRBV10-1,TGCGCCAGCAGCGAAGGGACTAGCGGGCCTTACGAGCAGTACTTC,CASSEGTSGPYEQYF
NA,17,TRBJ2-5,TRBD2,TRBV9,TGTGCCAGCAGCGTAGGAAATAGCGGGGTGTACCAAGAGACCCAGTACTTC,CASSVGNSGVYQETQYF
NA,17,TRBJ2-1,NA,TRBV5-1,TGCGCCAGCAGCTTGTACTTGGGGACAAGCTCCTACAATGAGCAGTTCTTC,CASSLYLGTSSYNEQFF
NA,15,TRBJ2-1,NA,TRBV5-1,TGCGCCAGCAGCGATCGGGATACCTCGGGGGATGAGCAGTTCTTC,CASSDRDTSGDEQFF
NA,17,TRBJ2-1,NA,TRBV2,TGTGCCAGCCTAGCCCCCGGGCACTCGAGCTCCTACAATGAGCAGTTCTTC,CASLAPGHSSSYNEQFF
NA,12,TRBJ1-1,NA,TRBV6-6,TGTGCCAGCAGGAGGGTAGAACCTGAAGCTTTCTTT,CASRRVEPEAFF
NA,16,TRBJ2-2,TRBD1,TRBV19,TGTGCCAGTAGTATTAGGGGCAGGGGGCGCGAAGGGGAGCTGTTTTTT,CASSIRGRGREGELFF
NA,14,TRBJ2-1,TRBD1,TRBV4-3,TGCGCCAGCAGCTCGGGACAGGGGATCGATGAGCAGTTCTTC,CASSSGQGIDEQFF
NA,14,TRBJ2-7,NA,TRBV7-3,TGTGCCAGCAGCCACGGAGGGCCAAGCTACGAGCAGTACTTC,CASSHGGPSYEQYF
NA,15,TRBJ1-1,NA,TRBV19,TGTGCCAGTAAAACCGCCCTGGGGCTGGGAACTGAAGCTTTCTTT,CASKTALGLGTEAFF
NA,14,TRBJ2-1,TRBD2,TRBV28,TGTGCCAGCAGTGTTAGCGGGAGGGCCCCCTTCCCACTCTTC,CASSVSGRAPFPLF
NA,15,TRBJ1-1,TRBD1,TRBV5-1,TGCGCCAGCAGCTTGGGGGACAGGGGAAACACTGAAGCTTTCTTT,CASSLGDRGNTEAFF
NA,14,TRBJ2-1,TRBD2,TRBV28,TGTGCCAGCAGTCCCGGACTAGCGGGAACTGAGCAGTTCTTC,CASSPGLAGTEQFF
once,15,TRBJ2-3,TRBD2,TRBV27,TGTGCCAGCAGTTTATACGGGAGGGAGACAGATACGCAGTATTTT,CASSLYGRETDTQYF
NA,12,TRBJ2-1,NA,TRBV29-1,TGCAGCGTCGTGACTAGTCTCGGTGAGCAGTTCTTC,CSVVTSLGEQFF
NA,13,TRBJ2-1,TRBD1,TRBV18,TGTGCCAGCTCACCTGGACAGGGCAATGAGCAGTTCTTC,CASSPGQGNEQFF
NA,13,TRBJ2-3,NA,TRBV30,TGTGCCTGGAGTCAAGATAGTGCAGATACGCAGTATTTT,CAWSQDSADTQYF
few,16,TRBJ1-5,NA,TRBV4-2,TGTGCCAGCAGCCAAAGGTGGCAGGGGATCAATCAGCCCCAGCATTTT,CASSQRWQGINQPQHF
NA,14,TRBJ2-7,TRBD2,TRBV15,TGTGCCACCAGCATAAGGGAGGGCGGATACGAGCAGTACTTC,CATSIREGGYEQYF
NA,15,TRBJ2-1,NA,TRBV5-6,TGTGCCAGCAGCTTGTGGGTGGGCAGCCTCAATGAGCAGTTCTTC,CASSLWVGSLNEQFF
NA,17,TRBJ2-2,TRBD2,TRBV14,TGTGCCAGCAGCCAGAGGGGACTAGCGCTGAACACCGGGGAGCTGTTTTTT,CASSQRGLALNTGELFF